This TCR beta chain was recovered during a study of blood T cell repertoires in COVID-19. With 1 base removed from V and 8 bases from J, the gap between germline ends came to 20 bases. The V gene's germline CDR1 is MNHEY and CDR2 SVGAGI. The CDR3 spans 16 residues. TCRdb keeps only in-frame clones here, not all; method: immunoSEQ multiplex PCR. The table shows 200,000 or so clones, with around 90% occurring only once. This chain uses TRBV6-5 with TRBJ1-2, with D possibly matching TRBD1 (6 bases). The specimen was PBMCs or T cells enriched from blood (not recorded which). The clonotype comes from a woman aged 25 to 39 who had recovered from COVID-19. In DNA form, the CDR3 reads TGTGCCAGCAGTTACTTTCCTACAGGGCCGACGGGGGGCTACACCTTC. Its translation is CASSYFPTGPTGGYTF.